These T cell receptor beta chains were read from a single sample in a study of T cell responses to AZD1222 COVID-19 vaccine. The protocol was immunoSEQ multiplex PCR, while the TCRdb copy is restricted to in-frame clones and leaves out a portion. The table lists about 76,000 clones, over 60% of them singletons. The specimen comprised peripheral blood, sampled 28 days after the second dose of the MenACWY control vaccine. The receptors shown here come from an adult who received the MenACWY meningococcal vaccine as a control. Each CDR3 is given with its conserved first and last residue. D genes are given only for firm matches. Clone size appears in some rows only: once, few, many, or a class for an expanded clone.

V: TRBV5-4; size: -; D: -; J: TRBJ1-2; DNA: TGTGCCAGCAGCTTGGCCGGCCGAGGGGTCATGAGGGGCTACACCTTC; CDR3: CASSLAGRGVMRGYTF
V: TRBV11-2; size: -; D: -; J: TRBJ2-5; DNA: TGTGCCAGCTCCCTTGGGGAGACCCAGTACTTC; CDR3: CASSLGETQYF
V: TRBV5-6; size: -; D: -; J: TRBJ1-1; DNA: TGTGCCAGCAGCTTGGAACAGTACACTGAAGCTTTCTTT; CDR3: CASSLEQYTEAFF
V: TRBV5-4; size: once; D: -; J: TRBJ1-1; DNA: TGTGCCAGCAGCTTTGCAGGGATTAGGAACACTGAAGCTTTCTTT; CDR3: CASSFAGIRNTEAFF
V: TRBV10-2; size: many; D: -; J: TRBJ2-1; DNA: TGCGCCAGCAGTGAATTAGAACCGGGACGGTACTACAATGAGCAGTTCTTC; CDR3: CASSELEPGRYYNEQFF
V: TRBV6-5; size: few; D: -; J: TRBJ2-2; DNA: TGTGCCACCGCGGCAGGGGGAGGCACCGGGGAGCTGTTTTTT; CDR3: CATAAGGGTGELFF
V: TRBV6-5; size: -; D: -; J: TRBJ1-1; DNA: TGTGCCACCTGGGAGGCGGAGAACACTGAAGCTTTCTTT; CDR3: CATWEAENTEAFF
V: TRBV12-3/TRBV12-4; size: -; D: -; J: TRBJ1-2; DNA: TGTGCCAGCAGTTTAACGACATTTGGCTACACCTTC; CDR3: CASSLTTFGYTF
V: TRBV2; size: -; D: -; J: TRBJ2-7; DNA: TGTGCCAGCAGTGAAGCGCCGACTCTAGACTACGAGCAGTACTTC; CDR3: CASSEAPTLDYEQYF
V: TRBV30; size: -; D: -; J: TRBJ1-2; DNA: TGTGCCTGGAGCTGGACAGAGCTTAACTATGGCTACACCTTC; CDR3: CAWSWTELNYGYTF
V: TRBV3-1/TRBV3-2; size: -; D: -; J: TRBJ2-5; DNA: TGTGCCAGCAGCCTCCCAGGGTTGTGGGAGACCCAGTACTTC; CDR3: CASSLPGLWETQYF
V: TRBV7-8; size: -; D: -; J: TRBJ1-1; DNA: TGTGCCAGCAGCTCTCGACCTATGAACACTGAAGCTTTCTTT; CDR3: CASSSRPMNTEAFF
V: TRBV6-5; size: -; D: TRBD2; J: TRBJ2-1; DNA: TGTGCCAGCAGTCCCACTAGCGGAGACTACAATGAGCAGTTCTTC; CDR3: CASSPTSGDYNEQFF
V: TRBV9; size: -; D: -; J: TRBJ2-3; DNA: TGTGCCAGCAGCGTAGTGGGGACCGGGGGTAGAGATACGCAGTATTTT; CDR3: CASSVVGTGGRDTQYF
V: TRBV6-1; size: once; D: -; J: TRBJ2-7; DNA: TGTGCCAGCAGTGAAGCCGGGACACGTCGGGGCGAGCAGTACTTC; CDR3: CASSEAGTRRGEQYF
V: TRBV7-8; size: once; D: -; J: TRBJ1-5; DNA: TGTGCCAGCAGCTTAGGGGGACCGGCCCAGCATTTT; CDR3: CASSLGGPAQHF
V: TRBV29-1; size: -; D: -; J: TRBJ1-2; DNA: TGCAGCGTTGGCGCAGGCGGAGTGGGGATGGAAGGGAACTATGGCTACACCTTC; CDR3: CSVGAGGVGMEGNYGYTF
V: TRBV10-1; size: -; D: -; J: TRBJ1-2; DNA: TGCGCCAGCAGTGATAGGGGATGCCTCTATGGCTACACCTTC; CDR3: CASSDRGCLYGYTF
V: TRBV21-1; size: -; D: -; J: TRBJ1-5; DNA: TGTGCCAGCAGCAAAGATTATCAGCCCCAGCATTTT; CDR3: CASSKDYQPQHF
V: TRBV6-5; size: -; D: -; J: TRBJ1-2; DNA: TGTGCCAGCTCTCGAATGGGGCCCATCTATGGCTACACCTTC; CDR3: CASSRMGPIYGYTF
V: TRBV7-8; size: -; D: -; J: TRBJ2-7; DNA: TGTGCCAGCAGTCGACAGGTCTCATCCTACGAGCAGTACTTC; CDR3: CASSRQVSSYEQYF
V: TRBV28; size: -; D: -; J: TRBJ2-5; DNA: TGTGCCAGCAGCCCTGGGAGGTTTACGGACCAAGAGACCCAGTACTTC; CDR3: CASSPGRFTDQETQYF
V: TRBV5-4; size: -; D: -; J: TRBJ1-2; DNA: TGTGCCAGCAGCTTGTCTGGCGTATACTATGGCTACACCTTC; CDR3: CASSLSGVYYGYTF
V: TRBV5-1; size: -; D: -; J: TRBJ1-5; DNA: TGCGCCAGCAGCTTGAGTCCGGACAGATATCAGCCCCAGCATTTT; CDR3: CASSLSPDRYQPQHF
V: TRBV28; size: few; D: -; J: TRBJ2-7; DNA: TGTGCCAGCAGAACGGACAACGAGCAGTACTTC; CDR3: CASRTDNEQYF
V: TRBV12-3/TRBV12-4; size: -; D: TRBD2; J: TRBJ2-1; DNA: TGTGCCAGCAGTCTCCGGACTAGCGGTCCAGTCTTC; CDR3: CASSLRTSGPVF
V: TRBV20-1; size: -; D: TRBD2; J: TRBJ2-1; DNA: TGCAGTGCTCAGCGGGAGGTTTTAGAAATCTTC; CDR3: CSAQREVLEIF
V: TRBV5-4; size: -; D: -; J: TRBJ1-1; DNA: TGTGCCAGCAGCTTGTTCCAGGTGAACACTGAAGCTTTCTTT; CDR3: CASSLFQVNTEAFF
V: TRBV11-2; size: -; D: TRBD1; J: TRBJ1-1; DNA: TGTGCCAGCAGCTTGGACAGGGGCACTGAAGCTTTCTTT; CDR3: CASSLDRGTEAFF
V: TRBV11-2; size: -; D: TRBD2; J: TRBJ2-3; DNA: TGTGCCAGCAGCTTAGCGAGGACTAGCGGGGCCTCAAAGGGAGATACGCAGTATTTT; CDR3: CASSLARTSGASKGDTQYF
V: TRBV5-6; size: -; D: TRBD2; J: TRBJ2-7; DNA: TGTGCCAGCAGCTTGGGCGGGAGCCCATACGAGCAGTACTTC; CDR3: CASSLGGSPYEQYF
V: TRBV27; size: once; D: -; J: TRBJ1-6; DNA: TGTGCCAGCAGTACCAGGGGAAATAATTCACCCCTCCACTTT; CDR3: CASSTRGNNSPLHF
V: TRBV5-6; size: few; D: -; J: TRBJ2-5; DNA: TGTGCCAGCAGCTCTTCCGCCAGTCAAGAGACCCAGTACTTC; CDR3: CASSSSASQETQYF
V: TRBV5-1; size: -; D: TRBD2; J: TRBJ2-7; DNA: TGCGCCAGCAGCTCGCAAACCGGGACTAGTCAGGTCGAGCAGTACTTC; CDR3: CASSSQTGTSQVEQYF
V: TRBV2; size: once; D: -; J: TRBJ1-2; DNA: TGTGCCGGTCGGGGAGCAGTAACCACGGGGGGCTACACCTTC; CDR3: CAGRGAVTTGGYTF
V: TRBV19; size: -; D: -; J: TRBJ1-1; DNA: TGTGCCAGTAGTATAGATCGTCAGGCTGAAGCTTTCTTT; CDR3: CASSIDRQAEAFF
V: TRBV11-2; size: -; D: -; J: TRBJ2-5; DNA: TGTGCCAGCAGCCACCTCGAGGGACGTCAAGAGACCCAGTACTTC; CDR3: CASSHLEGRQETQYF
V: TRBV7-9; size: -; D: -; J: TRBJ1-2; DNA: TGTGCCAGCGGTCAAGGGACGGTGAACTATGGCTACACCTTC; CDR3: CASGQGTVNYGYTF
V: TRBV5-1; size: many; D: TRBD2; J: TRBJ2-1; DNA: TGCGCCAGCAGCTCAGTTGGGACTAGCGGGAGTGGGCAGTTCTTC; CDR3: CASSSVGTSGSGQFF